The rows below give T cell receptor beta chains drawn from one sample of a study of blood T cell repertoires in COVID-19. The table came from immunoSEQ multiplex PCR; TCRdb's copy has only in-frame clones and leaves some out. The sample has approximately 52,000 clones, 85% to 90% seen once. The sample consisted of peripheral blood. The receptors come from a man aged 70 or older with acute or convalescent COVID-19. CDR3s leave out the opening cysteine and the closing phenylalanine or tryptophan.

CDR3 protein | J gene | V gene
ASSPRYEQY | TRBJ2-7 | TRBV7-2
ATSDDMNTEAF | TRBJ1-1 | TRBV24-1
ASSIARVSYEQY | TRBJ2-7 | TRBV19
ASSPRGVGSNQPQH | TRBJ1-5 | TRBV19
ASSQPPGTSGKNEQF | TRBJ2-1 | TRBV4-1
ASSPGTAYNEQF | TRBJ2-1 | TRBV5-5
ASSQDLAGYGYT | TRBJ1-2 | TRBV4-2
AWSVLRVTNEKLF | TRBJ1-4 | TRBV30
ASSPTGMNTEAF | TRBJ1-1 | TRBV3-1/TRBV3-2
ASRETSGGVNDEQF | TRBJ2-1 | TRBV9
ATSRGGDSTEAF | TRBJ1-1 | TRBV15
ASSQDLGREYNEQF | TRBJ2-1 | TRBV4-1
ASSSVRGRIETQY | TRBJ2-5 | TRBV6-2/TRBV6-3
ASSVKQGAGNTEAF | TRBJ1-1 | TRBV19
ATSDLVGTSGMDEQF | TRBJ2-1 | TRBV24-1
ASSYSSGAGTGELF | TRBJ2-2 | TRBV6-5
ASSHPYKGTGRGLYEQY | TRBJ2-7 | TRBV4-3
ASSPPSAGSEEQY | TRBJ2-7 | TRBV18
ASSLAGTPNSPLH | TRBJ1-6 | TRBV7-3
ASCLRGSNTEAF | TRBJ1-1 | TRBV6-6
ASSPDSGYT | TRBJ1-2 | TRBV6-6
ASFSSGQGGLYGYT | TRBJ1-2 | TRBV28
ASSGDRSLHYGYT | TRBJ1-2 | TRBV2
ASSGLGETYVQY | TRBJ2-3 | TRBV6-5
ASSLGLYNEQF | TRBJ2-1 | TRBV27
ASSLSGVGNYGYT | TRBJ1-2 | TRBV27
ASSLAGQGSIYEQY | TRBJ2-7 | TRBV7-6
ASSPGLQETQY | TRBJ2-5 | TRBV18
ASNRVSNQPQH | TRBJ1-5 | TRBV19
ATNSHLADTEAF | TRBJ1-1 | TRBV28
ASGTGQGYNEQF | TRBJ2-1 | TRBV12-5
ASSKGRARLGYT | TRBJ1-2 | TRBV21-1
ASSFGLSREQY | TRBJ2-7 | TRBV5-6
ASSVDLSGSNNEQF | TRBJ2-1 | TRBV5-1
SASGWGANEKLF | TRBJ1-4 | TRBV20-1
ATSDPEGAQGARGETQY | TRBJ2-5 | TRBV24-1
ASSLHRGQDSPLH | TRBJ1-6 | TRBV4-3
ASSRLPDSYNEQF | TRBJ2-1 | TRBV4-1
SASPGLAVYNEQF | TRBJ2-1 | TRBV20-1
ASSLAGGQGVETQY | TRBJ2-5 | TRBV5-1
ASSSRTSGRPETQY | TRBJ2-5 | TRBV27
SASLTSGGFTDTQY | TRBJ2-3 | TRBV20-1
ASSRSWVQGNQPQH | TRBJ1-5 | TRBV19
ASRPAGQDTGELF | TRBJ2-2 | TRBV9
ASSRTGEVEQPQH | TRBJ1-5 | TRBV5-5
ASSIRQGENEKLF | TRBJ1-4 | TRBV9
ASSLDSNEQY | TRBJ2-7 | TRBV7-2
ASSLGGTRRETQY | TRBJ2-5 | TRBV7-9
ASSLGLGRETQY | TRBJ2-5 | TRBV5-5